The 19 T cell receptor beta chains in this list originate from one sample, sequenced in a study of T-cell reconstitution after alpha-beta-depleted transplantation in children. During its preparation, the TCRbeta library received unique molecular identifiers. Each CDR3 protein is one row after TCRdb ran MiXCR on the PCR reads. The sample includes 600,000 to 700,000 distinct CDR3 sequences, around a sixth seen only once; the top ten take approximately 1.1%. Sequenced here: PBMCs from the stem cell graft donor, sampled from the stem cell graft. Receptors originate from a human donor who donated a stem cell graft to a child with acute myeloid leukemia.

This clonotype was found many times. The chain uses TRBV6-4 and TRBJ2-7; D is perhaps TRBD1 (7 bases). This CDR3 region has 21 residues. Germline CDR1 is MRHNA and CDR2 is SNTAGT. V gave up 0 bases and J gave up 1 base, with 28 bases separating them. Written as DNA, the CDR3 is TGTGCCAGCAGTGACTCTAAGGCGCGGGACAGACCTACTCCTTGTTCCTACGAGCAGTACGTC. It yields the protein CASSDSKARDRPTPCSYEQYV.

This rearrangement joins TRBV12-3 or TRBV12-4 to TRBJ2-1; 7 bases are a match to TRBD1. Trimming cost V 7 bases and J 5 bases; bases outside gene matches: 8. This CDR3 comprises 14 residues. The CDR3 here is CASTLEGANNEQFF. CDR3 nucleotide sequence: TGTGCCAGCACCCTAGAGGGGGCGAACAATGAGCAGTTCTTC.

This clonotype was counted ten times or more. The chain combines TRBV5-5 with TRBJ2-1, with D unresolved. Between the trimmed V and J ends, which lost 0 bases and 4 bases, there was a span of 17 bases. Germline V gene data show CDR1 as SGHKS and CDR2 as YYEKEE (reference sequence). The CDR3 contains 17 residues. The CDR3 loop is CASSLGPLKVAYNEQFF. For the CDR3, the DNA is TGTGCCAGCAGCTTGGGACCTTTGAAGGTCGCGTACAATGAGCAGTTCTTC.

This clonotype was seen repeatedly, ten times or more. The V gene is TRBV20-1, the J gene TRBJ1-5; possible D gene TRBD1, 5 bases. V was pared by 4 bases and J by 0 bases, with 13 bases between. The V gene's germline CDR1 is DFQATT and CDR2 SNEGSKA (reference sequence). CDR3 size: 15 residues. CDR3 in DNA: TGCAGTGCTACCCTCGGGGCACTTAGCAATCAGCCCCAGCATTTT. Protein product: CSATLGALSNQPQHF.

The DNA of the CDR3 is TGTGCCAGCTCCCTGACCCGGACAGGGGGAGCCTACGAGCAGTACTTC. Amino acids: CASSLTRTGGAYEQYF. This sequence joins TRBV18 and TRBJ2-7; 10 positions agree with TRBD1. CDR1 is KGHSH and CDR2 is LQKENI in the germline V gene. With 6 bases clipped from V and 2 bases from J, the junction kept 10 bases outside the gene matches. The CDR3 covers 16 residues. Supplemented by reference TRBV18 and TRBJ2-7, the full variable domain reads NAGVMQNPRHLVRRRGQEARLRCSPMKGHSHVYWYRQLPEEGLKFMVYLQKENIIDESGMPKERFSAEFPKEGPSILRIQQVVRGDSAAYFCASSLTRTGGAYEQYFGPGTRLTVT.

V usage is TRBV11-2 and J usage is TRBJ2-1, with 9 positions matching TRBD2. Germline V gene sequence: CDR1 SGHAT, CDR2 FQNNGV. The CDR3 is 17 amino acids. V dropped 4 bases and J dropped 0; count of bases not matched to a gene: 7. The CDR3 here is CASSSSGGLSSYNEQFF. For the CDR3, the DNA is TGTGCCAGCAGCTCAAGCGGGGGGCTTAGCTCCTACAATGAGCAGTTCTTC.

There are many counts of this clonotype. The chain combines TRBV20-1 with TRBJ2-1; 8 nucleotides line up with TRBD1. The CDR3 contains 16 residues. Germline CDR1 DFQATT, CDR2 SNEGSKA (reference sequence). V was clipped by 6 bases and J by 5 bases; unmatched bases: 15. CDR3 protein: CSAHSSGRGPDNEQFF. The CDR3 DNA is TGCAGTGCCCACTCATCGGGCAGGGGGCCCGACAATGAGCAGTTCTTC.

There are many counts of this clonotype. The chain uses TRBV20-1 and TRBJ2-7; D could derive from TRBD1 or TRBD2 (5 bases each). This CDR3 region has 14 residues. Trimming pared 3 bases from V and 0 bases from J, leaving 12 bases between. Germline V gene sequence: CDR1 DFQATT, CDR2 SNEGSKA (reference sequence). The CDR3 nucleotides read TGCAGTGCTAGGGGAGACAGCCCCTCCTACGAGCAGTACTTC. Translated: CSARGDSPSYEQYF.

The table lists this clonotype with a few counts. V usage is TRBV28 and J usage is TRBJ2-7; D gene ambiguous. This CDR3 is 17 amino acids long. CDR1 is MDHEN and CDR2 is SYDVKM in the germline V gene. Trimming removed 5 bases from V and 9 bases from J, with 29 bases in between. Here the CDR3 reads CASSPYQRGLPWLRQYV. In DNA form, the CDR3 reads TGTGCCAGCAGTCCTTATCAACGCGGTTTACCCTGGCTGCGGCAGTACGTC.

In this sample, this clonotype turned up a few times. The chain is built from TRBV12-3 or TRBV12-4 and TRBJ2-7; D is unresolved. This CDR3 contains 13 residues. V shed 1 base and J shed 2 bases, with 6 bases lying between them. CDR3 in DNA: TGTGCCAGCAGTTTAGTCCAGGCCTACGAGCAGTACTTC. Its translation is CASSLVQAYEQYF.

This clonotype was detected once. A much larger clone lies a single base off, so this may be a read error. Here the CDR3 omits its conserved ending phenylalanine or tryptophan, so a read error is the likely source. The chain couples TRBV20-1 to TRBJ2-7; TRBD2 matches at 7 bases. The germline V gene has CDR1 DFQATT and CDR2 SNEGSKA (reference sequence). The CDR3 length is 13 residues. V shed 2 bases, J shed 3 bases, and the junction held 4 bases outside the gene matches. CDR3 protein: CSARTAGYYEQYS. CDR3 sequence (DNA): TGCAGTGCTAGAACAGCGGGGTACTACGAGCAGTACTCC.

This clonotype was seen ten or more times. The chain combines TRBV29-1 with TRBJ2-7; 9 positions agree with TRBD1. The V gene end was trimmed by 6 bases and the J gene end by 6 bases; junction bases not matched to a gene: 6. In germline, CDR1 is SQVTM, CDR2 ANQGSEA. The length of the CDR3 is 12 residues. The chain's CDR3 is CSVGTGIGEQYV. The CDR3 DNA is TGCAGCGTAGGGACAGGGATTGGCGAGCAGTACGTC.

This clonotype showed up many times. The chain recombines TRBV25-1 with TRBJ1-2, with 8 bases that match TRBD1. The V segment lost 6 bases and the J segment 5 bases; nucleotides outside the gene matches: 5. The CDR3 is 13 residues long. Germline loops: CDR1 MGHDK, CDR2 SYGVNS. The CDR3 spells CASRKQGDYGYTF. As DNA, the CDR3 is TGTGCCAGCAGGAAACAGGGGGATTATGGCTACACCTTC.

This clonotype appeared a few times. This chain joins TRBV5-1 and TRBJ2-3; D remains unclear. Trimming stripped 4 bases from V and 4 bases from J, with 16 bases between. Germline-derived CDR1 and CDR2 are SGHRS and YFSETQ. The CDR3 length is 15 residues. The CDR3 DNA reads TGCGCCAGCAGCCCGGACGGTCACCGGGCAGATACGCAGTATTTT. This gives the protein CASSPDGHRADTQYF.

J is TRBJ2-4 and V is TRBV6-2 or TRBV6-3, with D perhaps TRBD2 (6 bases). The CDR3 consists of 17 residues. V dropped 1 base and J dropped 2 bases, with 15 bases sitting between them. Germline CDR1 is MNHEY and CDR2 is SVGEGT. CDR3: CASSYWRQGGSKNIQYF. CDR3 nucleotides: TGTGCCAGCAGTTACTGGCGGCAGGGAGGATCCAAAAACATTCAGTACTTC.

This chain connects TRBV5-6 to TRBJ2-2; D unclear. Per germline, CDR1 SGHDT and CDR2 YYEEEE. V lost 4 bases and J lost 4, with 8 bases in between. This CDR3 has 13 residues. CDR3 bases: TGTGCCAGCAGCAACCGTCCCACCGGGGAGCTGTTTTTT. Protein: CASSNRPTGELFF.

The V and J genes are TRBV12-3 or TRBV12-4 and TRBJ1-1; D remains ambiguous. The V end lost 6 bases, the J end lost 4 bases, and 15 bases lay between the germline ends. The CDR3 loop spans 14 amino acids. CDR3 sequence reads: CASSPIKMSTEAFF. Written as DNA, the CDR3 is TGTGCCAGCAGCCCCATTAAGATGAGCACTGAAGCTTTCTTT.

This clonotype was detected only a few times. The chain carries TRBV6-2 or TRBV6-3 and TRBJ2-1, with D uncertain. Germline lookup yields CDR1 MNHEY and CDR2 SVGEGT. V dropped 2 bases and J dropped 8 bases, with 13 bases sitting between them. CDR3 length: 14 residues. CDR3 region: CASSYVSEADEQFF. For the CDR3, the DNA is TGTGCCAGCAGTTACGTAAGCGAGGCGGATGAGCAGTTCTTC.

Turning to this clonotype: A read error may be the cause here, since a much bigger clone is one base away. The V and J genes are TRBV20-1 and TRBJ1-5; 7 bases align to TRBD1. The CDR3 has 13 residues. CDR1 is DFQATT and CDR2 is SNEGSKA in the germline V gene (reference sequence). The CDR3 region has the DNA TGCGGTGCCTATACAGGGGTCGGGCAGCCCCAGCATTTT. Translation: CGAYTGVGQPQHF.